The 29 T cell receptor beta chains given below trace back to one sample, sequenced in a study of T cells in Graves' hyperthyroidism and ophthalmopathy. Amplification targeted TCR beta CDR3 regions from RNA transcripts. The HTBI primer set was used in a first-round RT-PCR of the TCR CDR3. TCRdb reprocessed the multiplex PCR reads via MiXCR and lists one record per CDR3 protein. This repertoire shows almost 600,000 distinct CDR3 sequences, roughly 14% found once; its top ten account for 5.5% to 7.5%. The source material was blood. The source of these receptors is a woman aged 30 to 39 with Graves' hyperthyroidism that later progressed to Graves' ophthalmopathy.

This clonotype was seen at least ten times. The chain recombines TRBV7-2 with TRBJ2-1, with D maybe TRBD2 (5 bases). The length of the CDR3 is 15 residues. The germline CDR1 and CDR2 sequences are SGHTA and FQGNSA. Trimming left V 0 bases short and J 5 bases short, with 11 bases between. This CDR3 is CASSLAGDYHNEQFF. CDR3 in DNA: TGTGCCAGCAGCTTAGCAGGAGACTACCACAATGAGCAGTTCTTC.

This clonotype has at least ten counts. The chain links TRBV30 to TRBJ2-5; D unresolved. V lost 0 bases and J 5 bases, leaving 10 bases between the germline ends. The germline V gene has CDR1 GTSNPN and CDR2 SVGIG (reference sequence). The CDR3 is 13 residues long. CDR3 sequence: CAWSVRALETQYF. The CDR3, as DNA: TGTGCCTGGAGTGTGCGAGCGCTGGAGACCCAGTACTTC. The full variable domain, in which reference TRBV30 and TRBJ2-5 provide the parts outside the CDR3, is SQTIHQWPATLVQPVGSPLSLECTVEGTSNPNLYWYRQAAGRGLQLLFYSVGIGQISSEVPQNLSASRPQDRQFILSSKKLLLSDSGFYLCAWSVRALETQYFGPGTRLLVL.

This clonotype was seen a few times. This sequence joins TRBV19 and TRBJ2-1; either TRBD1 or TRBD2 may supply D (5 bases each). The CDR3 covers 15 residues. V was clipped by 5 bases and J by 3 bases, with 14 bases between them. The germline V gene encodes CDR1 LNHDA and CDR2 SQIVND (reference sequence). CDR3: CASSPRDPVYNEQFF. For the CDR3, the DNA is TGTGCCAGTAGTCCCCGGGACCCTGTCTACAATGAGCAGTTCTTC. The full variable domain, rest sourced from reference TRBV19 and TRBJ2-1, is DGGITQSPKYLFRKEGQNVTLSCEQNLNHDAMYWYRQDPGQGLRLIYYSQIVNDFQKGDIAEGYSVSREKKESFPLTVTSAQKNPTAFYLCASSPRDPVYNEQFFGPGTRLTVL.

As DNA, the CDR3 is TGCGCCAGCAGCTTGCTTCTTGTAGCGGGTTCCTACAATGAGCAGTTCTTC. Translated, it gives CASSLLLVAGSYNEQFF. The J gene is TRBJ2-1, the V gene TRBV5-1; 7 nucleotides align to TRBD2. CDR1 and CDR2 (germline): SGHRS, YFSETQ. With V trimmed by 1 base and J by 1 base, 8 bases remained unmatched. The CDR3 is made up of 17 amino acids.

The CDR3, as DNA: TGTGCCAGCAGCCCAGGACTGCTAGGCACAGATACGCAGTATTTT. Its protein product is CASSPGLLGTDTQYF. This chain joins TRBV7-8 and TRBJ2-3, with D possibly TRBD2 on 5 matching bases. V lost 5 bases to trimming and J lost 1 base, with 13 bases between them. Germline CDR1 reads SGHVS; CDR2 reads FQNEAQ. The CDR3 covers 15 residues.

This clonotype was counted ten times or more. The V and J genes are TRBV7-2 and TRBJ1-5; D perhaps matches TRBD1 (6 bases). V was pared by 2 bases and J by 7 bases, with 15 bases between. The germline CDR1 and CDR2 sequences are SGHTA and FQGNSA. The CDR3 has 15 amino acids. This chain's CDR3 is CASSLLGQGLQPQHF. The CDR3 nucleotides are TGTGCCAGCAGCTTATTGGGGCAGGGGCTACAGCCCCAGCATTTT.

At least ten counts were recorded for this clonotype. The rearrangement joins TRBV12-5 to TRBJ2-2; unclear D gene. Trimming stripped 7 bases from V and 4 bases from J, with 4 bases between. This CDR3 comprises 11 residues. Germline CDR1 reads LGHNT; CDR2 reads FRNRAP. The CDR3 nucleotides are TGTGCTAGTGTCAGCACCGGGGAGCTGTTTTTT. As protein: CASVSTGELFF.

This clonotype appeared many times. V usage is TRBV7-8 and J usage is TRBJ1-1; no reliable D call. The CDR3 runs 12 residues. V lost 8 bases and J 4 bases, leaving 11 bases between the germline ends. CDR1 is SGHVS, CDR2 FQNEAQ, per germline. This chain's CDR3 is CASGAALTEAFF. The CDR3 bases are TGTGCCAGCGGAGCGGCACTCACTGAAGCTTTCTTT.

This chain links TRBV7-9 with TRBJ2-1; D assignment may be TRBD1 or TRBD2 (6 bases each). This CDR3 is built from 20 residues. Trimming took off 5 bases at V and 1 base at J, with 27 bases between the two ends. CDR1 is SEHNR and CDR2 is FQNEAQ in the germline V gene (reference sequence). The CDR3: CASSPRAEGGEKGSYNEQFF. CDR3 bases: TGTGCCAGCAGCCCCCGGGCTGAGGGGGGAGAAAAGGGGTCCTACAATGAGCAGTTCTTC.

The chain has TRBV15 and TRBJ1-2, with 7 bases identical to TRBD1. The CDR3 runs 13 residues. Per germline, CDR1 LNHNV and CDR2 YYDKDF (reference sequence). V trimming: 5 bases; J trimming: 7 bases; junction bases outside the gene matches: 7. The CDR3 nucleotides read TGTGCCACCAGCGGACAGGCCCTATTTGGCTACACCTTC. Its protein product is CATSGQALFGYTF.

This clonotype was seen a handful of times. J is TRBJ2-1 and V is TRBV9; a possible D gene is TRBD2 (6 bases). The CDR3 loop spans 14 amino acids. Trimming removed 0 bases from V and 5 bases from J, with 9 bases in between. Germline V lookup: CDR1 SGDLS, CDR2 YYNGEE. CDR3 sequence: CASSVGRGNNEQFF. CDR3 coding DNA: TGTGCCAGCAGCGTAGGGCGGGGCAACAATGAGCAGTTCTTC.

Comments on this clonotype: A much larger clone differs from this one at a single base, so this may be a read error. The V and J genes are TRBV18 and TRBJ2-1, with 7 bases aligning to TRBD2. The V and J ends lost 3 bases and 4 bases, in that order; junction bases with no gene match: 9. Germline CDR1 and CDR2: KGHSH and LQKENI. The CDR3 length is 16 residues. The CDR3 nucleotides read TGTGCCAGCTCACCGGTAGTGGGAGGGCCGTACAATGAGCAGTTCTTC. This encodes CASSPVVGGPYNEQFF. Supplemented by reference TRBV18 and TRBJ2-1, the full variable domain reads NAGVMQNPRHLVRRRGQEARLRCSPMKGHSHVYWYRQLPEEGLKFMVYLQKENIIDESGMPKERFSAEFPKEGPSILRIQQVVRGDSAAYFCASSPVVGGPYNEQFFGPGTRLTVL.

This clonotype was counted many times. The chain uses TRBV19 and TRBJ1-4; D not certain. Germline CDR1 and CDR2: LNHDA and SQIVND (reference sequence). V dropped 5 bases and J dropped 11 bases, with 18 bases sitting between them. The CDR3 is made up of 14 amino acids. The CDR3 nucleotides read TGTGCCAGTAGTGGTTTTTCAGGAGCAGAGAAACTGTTTTTT. Its translation: CASSGFSGAEKLFF.

This clonotype was observed a handful of times. CDR3 nucleotide sequence: TGCAGTGCTATGGGGACTAGCTCAAATCCCTACGAGCAGTACTTC. It yields the protein CSAMGTSSNPYEQYF. The chain couples TRBV20-1 to TRBJ2-7; TRBD2 aligns across 9 bases. V dropped 4 bases and J dropped 2; count of bases not matched to a gene: 9. CDR1 is DFQATT, CDR2 SNEGSKA, per germline (reference sequence). There are 15 residues in the CDR3.

This clonotype was found many times. The rearrangement joins TRBV11-2 to TRBJ1-4, with unresolved D. V lost 5 bases, J lost 7 bases, and 14 bases lay in between. Germline CDR1 reads SGHAT; CDR2 reads FQNNGV. This CDR3 is 14 amino acids long. The CDR3 DNA sequence: TGTGCCAGCAGCACCCGTAGAGGAAGTGAAAAACTGTTTTTT. This encodes CASSTRRGSEKLFF.

This clonotype was seen a few times. J is TRBJ2-5 and V is TRBV24-1; TRBD1 or TRBD2 may be the D gene (5 bases each). This CDR3 has 15 residues. The germline V and J ends were trimmed by 1 base and 2 bases, with 10 bases remaining between them. CDR1 and CDR2 from the germline V gene are KGHDR and SFDVKD. The CDR3 region has the DNA TGTGCCACCAGTGATTTCCGGGGCTCTCAAGAGACCCAGTACTTC. It is translated as CATSDFRGSQETQYF.

In this sample, this clonotype turned up many times. This chain links TRBV19 with TRBJ1-1; 7 bases agree with TRBD1. Germline CDR1 LNHDA, CDR2 SQIVND (reference sequence). V lost 7 bases to trimming and J lost 0 bases; unmatched junction nucleotides: 17. This CDR3 is built from 18 residues. The CDR3 loop is CASTASDFGTAMNTEAFF. The CDR3 coding sequence is TGTGCCAGTACCGCTAGCGATTTCGGGACAGCCATGAACACTGAAGCTTTCTTT.

This clonotype was observed many times. This chain connects TRBV11-3 to TRBJ1-4, with 7 bases lining up with TRBD1. Germline-derived CDR1 and CDR2 are SGHNT and YENEEA. This CDR3 is 17 amino acids long. Trimming cost V 1 base and J 4 bases; bases outside gene matches: 9. This CDR3 reads CASSLAWQGEDNEKLFF. The CDR3 DNA reads TGTGCCAGCAGCTTAGCTTGGCAGGGGGAAGATAATGAAAAACTGTTTTTT.

A word on this clonotype: Being one base from a much bigger clone, this may be a read error. The J gene is TRBJ2-1, the V gene TRBV2; 13 nucleotides align to TRBD2. The CDR3 sequence is 16 residues long. Germline CDR1 and CDR2: SNHLY and FYNNEI. DNA for the CDR3: TGTGGCAGCAGGGTACTAGCGGGGGGGTCCTACAATGAGCAGTTCTTC. The encoded protein is CGSRVLAGGSYNEQFF.

This chain uses TRBV13 with TRBJ1-1; a weak D match, TRBD1 (5 bases). V gave up 4 bases and J gave up 2 bases, with 11 bases separating them. The germline V gene encodes CDR1 PRHDT and CDR2 FYEKMQ (reference sequence). CDR3 length: 14 amino acids. The CDR3 is CASSSPDSNTEAFF. CDR3 in DNA: TGTGCCAGCAGCTCACCCGACAGTAACACTGAAGCTTTCTTT.

The table lists this clonotype with a few counts. V and J are TRBV19 and TRBJ2-3; no clear D gene. Trimming stripped 3 bases from V and 3 bases from J, with 4 bases between. The CDR3 extends over 12 amino acids. Germline V gene data show CDR1 as LNHDA and CDR2 as SQIVND (reference sequence). The DNA of the CDR3 is TGTGCCAGTAGTATCAATACAGATACGCAGTATTTT. As protein: CASSINTDTQYF.

The table lists this clonotype with a few counts. J is TRBJ2-7 and V is TRBV29-1; perhaps TRBD2 as D (6 bases). The CDR3 is made up of 13 amino acids. V was pared by 1 base and J by 1 base, with 8 bases between. Germline lookup yields CDR1 SQVTM and CDR2 ANQGSEA. CDR3 bases: TGCAGCGTTGAAGGGCGGGGATCCTACGAGCAGTACTTC. This gives the protein CSVEGRGSYEQYF.

This clonotype was observed a few times. The chain uses TRBV19 and TRBJ2-2; D may be TRBD1 (6 bases). The V end was cut by 4 bases, the J end by 7 bases, with 7 bases between. The CDR3 covers 12 residues. Germline-derived CDR1 and CDR2 are LNHDA and SQIVND (reference sequence). CDR3: CASSKDSGELFF. Here the CDR3 DNA reads TGTGCCAGTAGTAAGGACAGCGGGGAGCTGTTTTTT.

Ten or more counts support this clonotype. V and J are TRBV7-9 and TRBJ1-1, with a weak D call TRBD1 (5 bases). Between the trimmed V and J ends, which lost 3 bases and 0 bases, there was a span of 11 bases. The CDR3 length is 15 residues. From germline, CDR1 is SEHNR and CDR2 FQNEAQ (reference sequence). Here the CDR3 reads CASSLGRALNTEAFF. DNA for the CDR3: TGTGCCAGCAGCTTGGGCAGGGCCTTGAACACTGAAGCTTTCTTT.

This clonotype was recorded at least ten times. The chain carries TRBV6-2 or TRBV6-3 and TRBJ1-1; D call uncertain. The V end was cut by 4 bases, the J end by 1 base, with 7 bases between. This CDR3 has 13 residues. Germline V lookup: CDR1 MNHEY, CDR2 SVGEGT. CDR3 residues: CASSFISNTEAFF. As DNA, the CDR3 is TGTGCCAGCAGTTTCATCTCGAACACTGAAGCTTTCTTT.

This clonotype was detected many times. V and J are TRBV30 and TRBJ1-4; D gene ambiguous. The germline V gene encodes CDR1 GTSNPN and CDR2 SVGIG (reference sequence). CDR3 length equals 13 residues. The V gene lost 2 bases and the J gene lost 4 bases, with 8 bases spanning the gap. DNA of the CDR3: TGTGCCTGGAGTAGGCAGTTTAATGAAAAACTGTTTTTT. Translating it yields CAWSRQFNEKLFF.

This clonotype turned up a few times. V usage is TRBV7-9 and J usage is TRBJ1-5; D is undetermined. Germline V lookup: CDR1 SEHNR, CDR2 FQNEAQ (reference sequence). The CDR3 has 16 residues. Trimming removed 5 bases at V and 0 bases at J, with 14 bases between. The CDR3 DNA reads as TGTGCCAGCAGCAAAGCCACCGGGCTTAGCAATCAGCCCCAGCATTTT. Protein: CASSKATGLSNQPQHF.

This rearrangement joins TRBV5-1 to TRBJ2-1; 8 bases map to TRBD2. The V and J ends lost 4 bases and 7 bases, in that order; junction bases with no gene match: 13. The CDR3 has 16 residues. Germline CDR1 is SGHRS and CDR2 is YFSETQ. The CDR3 DNA follows: TGCGCCAGCAGCCCTCGACTAATAGCGGGGTTAAATGAGCAGTTCTTC. It specifies CASSPRLIAGLNEQFF.

As regards this clonotype: With a much larger clone just one base away, this may be a read error. The chain uses TRBV7-9 and TRBJ2-5, with unresolved D. CDR3 length equals 12 residues. The germline V gene has CDR1 SEHNR and CDR2 FQNEAQ (reference sequence). Here the CDR3 DNA reads TGTGCCAGCAGCTTATTAGAAGAGGCCCAGTACTTC. It yields the protein CASSLLEEAQYF.